These 2 T cell receptor beta chains were sequenced from one sample in a study of Graves' ophthalmopathy and Graves' hyperthyroidism (dated by TCRdb to about 2018). Sequenced using an Illumina HiSeq 2000. For repertoire sequencing, the TCR beta CDR3 regions were amplified from RNA transcripts. The first round of RT-PCR was done with HTBI primers and the Qiagen OneStep RT-PCR kit, and was followed by a second round of multiplex PCR, then size selection and purification. TCRdb trimmed public reads at Q25 via fastp, called clones via MiXCR and kept in-frame beta chains. Merged by CDR3 protein, the rows form single entries marked with the most common genes and DNA. Counted in this sample were about 620,000 distinct CDR3 sequences; approximately 22% of them appeared once. Approximately 7% of the sample lies in the top ten. Sequenced material: peripheral blood. These receptor sequences come from a woman under 30 with stable Graves' hyperthyroidism. Some clones in this sample may be carry-over from other donors' samples. Donor details come from another sample of the same person, matched by shared clones.

In the case of this clonotype: An end of the junction does not agree with germline; a read error may underlie this. The chain uses TRBV2 and TRBJ1-5; TRBD1 aligns across 12 bases. CDR1 SNHLY and CDR2 FYNNEI come from the germline V gene. The CDR3 sequence is 15 residues long. In nucleotides, the CDR3 is TGCGCCAGCAGTGAGGGACAGGGGGCTTATCAGCCCCAGCATTTT. Translated, it gives CASSEGQGAYQPQHF.

This clonotype was found many times. The chain recombines TRBV5-1 with TRBJ2-5, with 7 nucleotides matching TRBD2. CDR3 length: 15 residues. Germline lookup yields CDR1 SGHRS and CDR2 YFSETQ. Trimming removed 0 bases from V and 4 bases from J; junction bases left unmatched: 6. In nucleotides, the CDR3 is TGCGCCAGCAGCTTGGCCGCGGGAGAGGGAGAGACCCAGTACTTC. It is translated as CASSLAAGEGETQYF.